The source of this T cell receptor beta chain is a study of spatial heterogeneity in lung cancer. About the study: As counted in raw reads, each unique TCR and UMI combination appeared more than ten times on average. Study-level points and caveats: Sequencing reached an estimated coverage of tumor T cells that was only roughly 7% for alpha chains and more than 11% for beta chains. The study found that ubiquitous and regional expanded TCR counts tracked ubiquitous and regional nonsynonymous mutations, respectively. Counts of expanded alpha and beta TCRs within tumors tracked the tumor nonsynonymous mutation count.

Each CDR3 protein gets one entry after TCRdb re-called the 5' RACE reads with MiXCR. The sample carries 6,900 or so distinct CDR3 sequences, around 11% recorded once. This clonotype has just a few counts. Its antigen is undetermined. Time point given: sample taken at primary tumor resection. In each case, whole RNA from tumor, nontumor lung or frozen PBMC was sequenced unsorted. Sample: lung tumor tissue, taken at surgery. The clonotype originates from a male donor with early-stage non-small cell lung cancer.

CDR3 residues: CASSLKPGGYEQYF. The CDR3 bases are TGTGCCAGCAGTTTAAAGCCGGGAGGATACGAGCAGTACTTC. The rearrangement joins TRBV27 to TRBJ2-7, with 7 bases aligning to TRBD2. Germline V CDR1 and CDR2: MNHEY, SMNVEV (reference sequence). Trimming at V came to 2 bases and at J to 4 bases, leaving 5 bases not matched to a gene. The CDR3 length is 14 residues.